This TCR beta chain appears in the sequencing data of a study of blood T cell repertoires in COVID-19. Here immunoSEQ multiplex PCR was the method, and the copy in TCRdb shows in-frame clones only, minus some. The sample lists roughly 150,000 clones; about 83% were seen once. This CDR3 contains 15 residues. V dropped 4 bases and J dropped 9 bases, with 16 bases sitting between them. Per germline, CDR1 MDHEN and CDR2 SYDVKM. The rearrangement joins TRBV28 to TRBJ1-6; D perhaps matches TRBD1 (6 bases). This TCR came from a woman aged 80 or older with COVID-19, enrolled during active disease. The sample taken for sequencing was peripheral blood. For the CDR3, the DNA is TGTGCCAGCAGTTCCAAGGACAGACCGTTTTCACCCCTCCACTTT. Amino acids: CASSSKDRPFSPLHF. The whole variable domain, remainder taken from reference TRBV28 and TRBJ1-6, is DVKVTQSSRYLVKRTGEKVFLECVQDMDHENMFWYRQDPGLGLRLIYFSYDVKMKEKGDIPEGYSVSREKKERFSLILESASTNQTSMYLCASSSKDRPFSPLHFGNGTRLTVT.